The present TCR beta chain was sequenced within a study of early T cells in non-severe SARS-CoV-2 infection. Across the study: Sequencing used unsorted whole-blood bulk RNA, so chains lack pairing.

V was cut by 4 bases and J by 0 bases, with 13 bases left in between. The germline V gene has CDR1 LNHNV and CDR2 YYDKDF (reference sequence). The CDR3 extends over 15 amino acids. TCRdb re-called the 5' RACE reads through MiXCR, storing one row per CDR3 protein. Here the sample spans 45,000 to 70,000 distinct CDR3 sequences, 11% being singletons. This clonotype occurred once. This TCR was recovered from an adult who was a healthcare worker with PCR-confirmed SARS-CoV-2 infection or an uninfected control (not recorded which). The chain joins TRBV15 to TRBJ2-7; D not resolved. The sequenced sample was whole blood. This CDR3 is CATSTNRAGSYEQYF. Here the CDR3 DNA reads TGTGCCACCAGCACGAACCGGGCCGGCTCCTACGAGCAGTACTTC.